This T cell receptor beta chain is from a study of blood T cell repertoires in COVID-19. Clones were read by immunoSEQ multiplex PCR, and TCRdb kept only the in-frame ones, dropping some. Of about 110,000 clones listed, approximately 70% were seen once; the top ten hold about 5.9%. V was cut by 4 bases and J by 9 bases, with 10 bases left in between. Germline CDR1 reads SEHNR; CDR2 reads FQNEAQ (reference sequence). This CDR3 has 13 residues. The sample consisted of peripheral blood. The chain joins TRBV7-9 to TRBJ1-6; D perhaps matches TRBD1 (6 bases). This TCR was recovered from a man older than 75 with acute or convalescent COVID-19. Written as DNA, the CDR3 is TGTGCCAGCAGCTCACAGGACAGTTCACCCCTCCACTTT. As protein: CASSSQDSSPLHF.